This passage covers 8 T cell receptor beta chains from one sample sequenced in a study of cytomegalovirus exposure and HLA in healthy donors. 60 Vbeta and 13 Jbeta primers were used in PCR. Assay used: immunoSEQ multiplex PCR; TCRdb lists only in-frame clones, some missing. The sample records more than 80,000 clones, around 74% being singletons. Sample: PBMCs. The receptor source for this set is a woman in her seventies in good health and CMV-seropositive.

Details on this clone: The junction shows a germline mismatch at one end, possibly a read error. The gene calls are TRBV10-3 and TRBJ2-1, with D possibly TRBD2 on 6 matching bases. Germline V gene data show CDR1 as ENHRY and CDR2 as SYGVKD. The CDR3 is 11 amino acids. The DNA for the CDR3 is TGTGCCATCAGTGCAGGAGGGCCACGGGTCTTC. Amino acids: CAISAGGPRVF.

This chain joins TRBV6-5 and TRBJ1-5; 9 bases match TRBD1. The V and J ends lost 0 bases and 4 bases, in that order; junction bases with no gene match: 4. This CDR3 has 16 residues. Germline CDR1 and CDR2: MNHEY and SVGAGI. CDR3 DNA: TGTGCCAGCAGTTACTCCCACGGGACAGGGAATCAGCCCCAGCATTTT. This sequence encodes CASSYSHGTGNQPQHF.

The rearrangement joins TRBV10-3 to TRBJ2-1, with TRBD2 matching over 7 bases. Germline V gives CDR1 ENHRY, CDR2 SYGVKD. The CDR3 spans 14 residues. V lost 2 bases and J lost 2; bases outside the gene matches: 0. CDR3 bases: TGTGCCATCAGTGAGCGGGAGGCCTACAATGAGCAGTTCTTC. Protein: CAISEREAYNEQFF.

The chain couples TRBV7-9 to TRBJ2-2; tentative D call: TRBD2 (6 bases). CDR3 size: 14 residues. CDR1 SEHNR and CDR2 FQNEAQ come from the germline V gene (reference sequence). V gave up 1 base and J gave up 5 bases, with 8 bases separating them. The CDR3 reads CASSLDGSTGELFF. The CDR3 DNA is TGTGCCAGCAGCTTAGACGGGAGTACCGGGGAGCTGTTTTTT.

The chain joins TRBV28 to TRBJ1-6, with D unclear. V lost 0 bases and J lost 8, with 17 bases in between. The CDR3 runs to 17 residues. Germline V gives CDR1 MDHEN, CDR2 SYDVKM. The CDR3 loop is CASSLWVQSLFDSPLHF. In DNA, the CDR3 is TGTGCCAGCAGTTTATGGGTTCAGTCCCTCTTCGATTCACCCCTCCACTTT. Full variable domain (remainder filled in from reference TRBV28 and TRBJ1-6): DVKVTQSSRYLVKRTGEKVFLECVQDMDHENMFWYRQDPGLGLRLIYFSYDVKMKEKGDIPEGYSVSREKKERFSLILESASTNQTSMYLCASSLWVQSLFDSPLHFGNGTRLTVT.

Note on this clone: Other DNA sequences of this sample code for an identical CDR3. The rearrangement joins TRBV28 to TRBJ2-7; D is possibly TRBD2 (6 bases). Germline CDR1 is MDHEN and CDR2 is SYDVKM. This CDR3 comprises 13 residues. V lost 8 bases, J lost 4 bases, and 15 bases lay in between. CDR3 residues: CASRPSGLYEQYF. The CDR3 nucleotides are TGTGCCAGCCGCCCCTCGGGACTTTACGAGCAGTACTTC.

The V and J genes are TRBV27 and TRBJ1-6; TRBD1 aligns across 7 bases. V shed 6 bases and J 9 bases; nucleotides not matched to a gene: 8. The CDR3 has 14 amino acids. CDR1 is MNHEY, CDR2 SMNVEV, per germline (reference sequence). In DNA form, the CDR3 reads TGTGCCAGCAGACGGGACAGCCGGTTTTCACCCCTCCACTTT. Translating it yields CASRRDSRFSPLHF.

V gene TRBV11-3 combines with J gene TRBJ2-2; 9 nucleotides agree with TRBD1. V was pared by 1 base and J by 7 bases, with 7 bases of the junction left unmatched. This CDR3 has 16 residues. The germline CDR1 and CDR2 sequences are SGHNT and YENEEA. Written as DNA, the CDR3 is TGTGCCAGCAGCTTAGTGGGACAGGGCAATGGCGGGGAGCTGTTTTTT. This encodes CASSLVGQGNGGELFF.